The rows below give T cell receptor beta chains drawn from one sample of a study of T cell repertoires in cytomegalovirus infection. TCRdb passed the reads through MiXCR, listing each CDR3 protein once. The profile shows approximately 700,000 distinct CDR3 sequences, 35% of them singletons. The sample taken for sequencing was PBMCs. These receptors all come from a human donor in good health (CMV status not recorded). Some clones in this sample may be carry-over from other donors' samples. The CDR3 runs from the conserved cysteine through the conserved F or W. Rows may omit the clone size; those that give it use once, few, many or a size class.

V gene	clone size	J gene	CDR3 protein
TRBV19	few	TRBJ2-2	CASRGGRSGELFF
TRBV7-6	NA	TRBJ1-2	CASTLTGTDYGYTF
TRBV28	NA	TRBJ2-7	CASSLGGAGHEQYF
TRBV27	once	TRBJ2-2	CASSPGTSGAGGHTGELFF
TRBV5-5	NA	TRBJ2-3	CASSLDGSFSTDTQYF
TRBV7-2	NA	TRBJ2-7	CASSLAGGRTGSYEQYF
TRBV19	NA	TRBJ1-2	CASGDGAYGYTF
TRBV12-3/TRBV12-4	few	TRBJ1-1	CASSLALMGSGAEAFF
TRBV7-3	NA	TRBJ1-6	CASSFSSLGSYNSPLHF
TRBV6-5	NA	TRBJ2-3	CASSSLGGNTDTQYF
TRBV12-3/TRBV12-4	NA	TRBJ2-1	CASSLRTVNEQFF
TRBV5-8	many	TRBJ2-2	CASSRRGAGLTGELFF
TRBV7-3	few	TRBJ1-2	CASSLDSHYGYTF
TRBV19	NA	TRBJ2-7	CASSMSHGHSYEQYF
TRBV6-5	few	TRBJ1-1	CASSYDRGWNTEAFF
TRBV20-1	NA	TRBJ1-2	CSSGQGNYGYTF
TRBV12-3/TRBV12-4	NA	TRBJ2-5	CASSLTGETHYF
TRBV11-2	many	TRBJ1-6	CASSLDPGSPLHF